The T cell receptor (beta chain) described here comes from a study of cytomegalovirus exposure and HLA in healthy donors. Study-wide results and limits: Earlier results showed most TCR beta V segments being productive about 87% or about 30% of the time.

The CDR3 extends over 14 amino acids. Germline assignment: CDR1 SGHTA and CDR2 FQGNSA. In regard to this clone: Its specificity is not known.

Primers for the PCR totalled 60 Vbeta and 13 Jbeta. The data were produced by immunoSEQ multiplex PCR, yet TCRdb's version contains in-frame clones alone and is incomplete. The data show 60,000 or so clones, more than 70% seen once. The TCR comes from a man between 25 and 39 years old in good health and CMV-seropositive. What was sequenced was PBMCs. V is TRBV7-2 and J is TRBJ2-5, with D maybe TRBD2 (6 bases). The J call is doubtful: the DNA matches TRBJ2-7 better. This CDR3 reads CASRPTRVSYEQYF. The CDR3 nucleotides read TGTGCCAGCAGGCCGACTAGGGTCTCCTACGAGCAGTACTTC.